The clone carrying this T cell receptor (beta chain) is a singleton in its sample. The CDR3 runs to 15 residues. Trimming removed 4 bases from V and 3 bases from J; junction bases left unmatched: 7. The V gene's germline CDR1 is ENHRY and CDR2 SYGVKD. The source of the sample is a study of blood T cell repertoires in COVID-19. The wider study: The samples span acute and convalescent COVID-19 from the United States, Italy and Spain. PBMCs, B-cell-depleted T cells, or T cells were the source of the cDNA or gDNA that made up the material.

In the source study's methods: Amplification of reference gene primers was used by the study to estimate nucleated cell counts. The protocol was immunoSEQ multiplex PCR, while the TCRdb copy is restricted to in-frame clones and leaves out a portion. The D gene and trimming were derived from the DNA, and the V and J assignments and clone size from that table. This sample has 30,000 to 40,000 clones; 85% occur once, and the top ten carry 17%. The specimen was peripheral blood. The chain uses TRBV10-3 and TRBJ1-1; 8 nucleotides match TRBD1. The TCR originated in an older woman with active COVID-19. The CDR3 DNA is TGTGCCATCAGTGGGTACAGGGGGGAGGACACTGAAGCTTTCTTT. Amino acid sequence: CAISGYRGEDTEAFF.